Detailed here is one T cell receptor (beta chain). Its antigen is not identified. This record comes from a study of cytomegalovirus exposure and HLA in healthy donors. Study findings and constraints: The dataset shows that most TCR sequences were rare, while some public TCRs occurred in many donors. The majority of CMV-associated TCR beta chains were reported as apparently HLA-restricted in a later analysis.

Use of 60 Vbeta and 13 Jbeta primers characterized the PCR. Sequencing was performed with immunoSEQ multiplex PCR; in TCRdb, only in-frame clones are kept and a portion is missing. The sample lists about 240,000 clones, 81% occurring once. This CDR3 region has 15 residues. V was clipped by 0 bases and J by 5 bases, with 14 bases between them. The germline V gene has CDR1 SGDLS and CDR2 YYNGEE. The receptor comes from a woman aged 55-75 years in good health and CMV-seropositive. The V call is TRBV9, the J call TRBJ2-5; TRBD1 might be the D (5 bases). The sample consisted of PBMCs. CDR3 sequence (DNA): TGTGCCAGCAGCGTAGGGGGATCGTCAGGGGAGACCCAGTACTTC. This sequence encodes CASSVGGSSGETQYF.